This entry lists 19 T cell receptor beta chains sequenced from one sample in a study of T cell responses to AZD1222 COVID-19 vaccine. The method was immunoSEQ multiplex PCR; TCRdb's version includes in-frame clones alone and lacks a portion of them. The sample shows about 85,000 clones, 80% to 90% of them seen only once. The sample was peripheral blood, taken on day 0 of AZD1222 vaccination. All receptors come from an adult in good health.

The chain has TRBV19 and TRBJ2-4; a weak D match, TRBD2 (7 bases). Trimming stripped 8 bases from V and 8 bases from J, with 19 bases between. CDR3 size: 14 residues. Looked up from germline, CDR1 is LNHDA and CDR2 is SQIVND (reference sequence). CDR3 sequence reads: CASERGGGLDIQYF. The CDR3 DNA reads TGTGCCAGTGAAAGGGGGGGTGGGTTAGACATTCAGTACTTC.

The J gene is TRBJ2-7, the V gene TRBV19; the match to TRBD2 covers 15 bases. Trimming at V came to 3 bases and at J to 6 bases, leaving 3 bases not matched to a gene. CDR1 is LNHDA and CDR2 is SQIVND in the germline V gene (reference sequence). The CDR3 consists of 15 residues. The CDR3 sequence is CASSIRTSGRGEQYF. CDR3 DNA: TGTGCCAGTAGTATCCGGACTAGCGGGAGGGGCGAGCAGTACTTC.

In the case of this clone: Other DNA sequences in the same sample also yield this CDR3. J is TRBJ2-7 and V is TRBV15, with TRBD1 matching 8 bases. Germline assignment: CDR1 LNHNV and CDR2 YYDKDF (reference sequence). The length of the CDR3 is 14 residues. Trimming took 0 bases from V and 2 from J; bases not matched to a gene: 0. The chain's CDR3 is CATSRDRGPYEQYF. DNA of the CDR3: TGTGCCACCAGCAGAGACAGGGGGCCCTACGAGCAGTACTTC.

This clone is a singleton in its sample. This rearrangement joins TRBV4-1 to TRBJ1-6, with D perhaps matching TRBD1 (6 bases). The CDR3 has 16 residues. V gave up 3 bases and J gave up 4 bases, with 13 bases separating them. Germline-derived CDR1 and CDR2 are MGHRA and YSYEKL. As DNA, the CDR3 is TGCGCCAGCAGCCATTCGTGGACAGAATATAATTCACCCCTCCACTTT. Amino acids: CASSHSWTEYNSPLHF.

This chain connects TRBV6-4 to TRBJ2-2, with TRBD2 as a possible D gene (6 bases). V shed 5 bases and J shed 3 bases, with 16 bases lying between them. This CDR3 contains 16 residues. From germline, CDR1 is MRHNA and CDR2 SNTAGT. The CDR3: CASSYRGGGDTGELFF. The CDR3 DNA reads as TGTGCCAGCAGTTACCGGGGAGGAGGAGACACCGGGGAGCTGTTTTTT.

V is TRBV28 and J is TRBJ2-7, with D unclear. The V end was cut by 4 bases, the J end by 6 bases, with 16 bases between. Germline V gene lookup returns CDR1 MDHEN and CDR2 SYDVKM. This CDR3 comprises 14 residues. The chain's CDR3 is CASSSQAWVGEQYF. CDR3 coding DNA: TGTGCCAGCAGTTCACAAGCGTGGGTCGGCGAGCAGTACTTC.

This clone was seen a handful of times. V gene TRBV7-8 combines with J gene TRBJ2-1; TRBD2 aligns across 14 bases. Trimming at V came to 4 bases and at J to 6 bases, leaving 11 bases not matched to a gene. Germline V gene data show CDR1 as SGHVS and CDR2 as FQNEAQ. CDR3 size: 18 residues. CDR3 residues: CASSSGLAGEGGLNEQFF. The CDR3 DNA sequence: TGTGCCAGCAGCTCGGGACTAGCGGGAGAGGGGGGGCTCAATGAGCAGTTCTTC.

The chain carries TRBV7-2 and TRBJ1-2; D remains ambiguous. This CDR3 spans 17 amino acids. Germline CDR1 SGHTA, CDR2 FQGNSA. With 2 bases removed from V and 4 bases from J, the gap between germline ends came to 20 bases. The CDR3 reads CASSLPWSGSRSYGYTF. DNA of the CDR3: TGTGCCAGCAGCTTACCATGGTCGGGGTCTCGCTCCTATGGCTACACCTTC.

This clone occurred once. The V call is TRBV5-1, the J call TRBJ1-2; 9 nucleotides agree with TRBD1. In germline, CDR1 is SGHRS, CDR2 YFSETQ. V dropped 1 base and J dropped 5; count of bases not matched to a gene: 3. The CDR3 length is 14 residues. The CDR3 sequence is CASSLTGTGYGYTF. The CDR3 coding sequence is TGCGCCAGCAGCTTGACCGGGACAGGGTATGGCTACACCTTC.

This sequence joins TRBV28 and TRBJ1-2; 11 nucleotides match TRBD1. The trim removed 6 bases at V and 2 bases at J, leaving 5 bases unmatched. Per germline, CDR1 MDHEN and CDR2 SYDVKM. The CDR3 is made up of 15 amino acids. CDR3 nucleotides: TGTGCCAGCAGAACTGGACAGGGGGCGAACTATGGCTACACCTTC. It encodes CASRTGQGANYGYTF.

The chain couples TRBV6-5 to TRBJ1-1; the D is unclear. Deletions cut 5 bases from V and 4 bases from J, with 14 bases between. Looked up from germline, CDR1 is MNHEY and CDR2 is SVGAGI. The CDR3 consists of 14 residues. The CDR3 DNA reads TGTGCCAGCAGTCCGGACCCCTGGGCCACTGAAGCTTTCTTT. This translates into CASSPDPWATEAFF.

The gene calls are TRBV2 and TRBJ1-5; a weak D match, TRBD1 (6 bases). CDR3 length: 14 amino acids. CDR1 is SNHLY and CDR2 is FYNNEI in the germline V gene. The V end was cut by 3 bases, the J end by 7 bases, with 13 bases between. CDR3 sequence (DNA): TGTGCCAGCAGTGACGGGGGACATAGGCAGCCCCAGCATTTT. Translated, it gives CASSDGGHRQPQHF.

The chain has TRBV5-1 and TRBJ1-2; 7 bases agree with TRBD1. With V trimmed by 4 bases and J by 4 bases, 4 bases remained unmatched. Germline CDR1 SGHRS, CDR2 YFSETQ. CDR3 length equals 13 residues. CDR3 in amino acids: CASSPGQAYGYTF. DNA of the CDR3: TGCGCCAGCAGCCCAGGACAGGCCTATGGCTACACCTTC. Drawing the rest from reference TRBV5-1 and TRBJ1-2, the complete variable domain is KAGVTQTPRYLIKTRGQQVTLSCSPISGHRSVSWYQQTPGQGLQFLFEYFSETQRNKGNFPGRFSGRQFSNSRSEMNVSTLELGDSALYLCASSPGQAYGYTFGSGTRLTVV.

V and J are TRBV6-1 and TRBJ1-5, with D possibly TRBD1 on 6 matching bases. The length of the CDR3 is 15 residues. CDR1 and CDR2 (germline): MNHNS, SASEGT. V gave up 1 base and J gave up 0 bases, with 7 bases separating them. The CDR3 nucleotides read TGTGCCAGCAGTGAAGGACAGGATAGCAATCAGCCCCAGCATTTT. It translates to CASSEGQDSNQPQHF.

The chain employs TRBV19 and TRBJ1-5; D uncertain. V was pared by 7 bases and J by 0 bases, with 16 bases between. CDR1 and CDR2 from the germline V gene are LNHDA and SQIVND (reference sequence). The CDR3 length is 16 residues. The CDR3 protein is CASKWSTVNSNQPQHF. CDR3 bases: TGTGCCAGTAAATGGTCCACAGTAAATAGCAATCAGCCCCAGCATTTT.

J is TRBJ2-2 and V is TRBV19; the D is unclear. Looked up from germline, CDR1 is LNHDA and CDR2 is SQIVND (reference sequence). The germline V and J ends were trimmed by 3 bases and 3 bases, with 14 bases remaining between them. The CDR3 runs 16 residues. The CDR3 sequence is CASSISMAAHTGELFF. In DNA, the CDR3 is TGTGCCAGTAGTATTAGTATGGCTGCCCACACCGGGGAGCTGTTTTTT.

The chain links TRBV10-3 to TRBJ2-1, with a weak D call TRBD2 (6 bases). Germline V CDR1 and CDR2: ENHRY, SYGVKD. This CDR3 contains 14 residues. With 11 bases removed from V and 0 bases from J, the gap between germline ends came to 14 bases. The CDR3 here is CAVSSVSSYNEQFF. CDR3 in DNA: TGTGCCGTTTCTAGCGTGAGCTCCTACAATGAGCAGTTCTTC.

The V gene is TRBV28, the J gene TRBJ2-7; TRBD1 might be the D (5 bases). Germline-derived CDR1 and CDR2 are MDHEN and SYDVKM. The CDR3 runs 16 residues. With 3 bases removed from V and 2 bases from J, the gap between germline ends came to 17 bases. The chain's CDR3 is CASSFVVGRNTYEQYF. CDR3 DNA sequence: TGTGCCAGCAGTTTCGTGGTGGGGCGTAATACCTACGAGCAGTACTTC.

The rearrangement joins TRBV6-2 or TRBV6-3 to TRBJ1-2; D uncertain. This CDR3 is 15 amino acids long. Germline assignment: CDR1 MNHEY and CDR2 SVGEGT. The V and J ends lost 2 bases and 4 bases respectively, with 14 bases between them. CDR3 sequence (DNA): TGTGCCAGCAGTTACGGAAGGGAGGGCGCCTATGGCTACACCTTC. It is translated as CASSYGREGAYGYTF.